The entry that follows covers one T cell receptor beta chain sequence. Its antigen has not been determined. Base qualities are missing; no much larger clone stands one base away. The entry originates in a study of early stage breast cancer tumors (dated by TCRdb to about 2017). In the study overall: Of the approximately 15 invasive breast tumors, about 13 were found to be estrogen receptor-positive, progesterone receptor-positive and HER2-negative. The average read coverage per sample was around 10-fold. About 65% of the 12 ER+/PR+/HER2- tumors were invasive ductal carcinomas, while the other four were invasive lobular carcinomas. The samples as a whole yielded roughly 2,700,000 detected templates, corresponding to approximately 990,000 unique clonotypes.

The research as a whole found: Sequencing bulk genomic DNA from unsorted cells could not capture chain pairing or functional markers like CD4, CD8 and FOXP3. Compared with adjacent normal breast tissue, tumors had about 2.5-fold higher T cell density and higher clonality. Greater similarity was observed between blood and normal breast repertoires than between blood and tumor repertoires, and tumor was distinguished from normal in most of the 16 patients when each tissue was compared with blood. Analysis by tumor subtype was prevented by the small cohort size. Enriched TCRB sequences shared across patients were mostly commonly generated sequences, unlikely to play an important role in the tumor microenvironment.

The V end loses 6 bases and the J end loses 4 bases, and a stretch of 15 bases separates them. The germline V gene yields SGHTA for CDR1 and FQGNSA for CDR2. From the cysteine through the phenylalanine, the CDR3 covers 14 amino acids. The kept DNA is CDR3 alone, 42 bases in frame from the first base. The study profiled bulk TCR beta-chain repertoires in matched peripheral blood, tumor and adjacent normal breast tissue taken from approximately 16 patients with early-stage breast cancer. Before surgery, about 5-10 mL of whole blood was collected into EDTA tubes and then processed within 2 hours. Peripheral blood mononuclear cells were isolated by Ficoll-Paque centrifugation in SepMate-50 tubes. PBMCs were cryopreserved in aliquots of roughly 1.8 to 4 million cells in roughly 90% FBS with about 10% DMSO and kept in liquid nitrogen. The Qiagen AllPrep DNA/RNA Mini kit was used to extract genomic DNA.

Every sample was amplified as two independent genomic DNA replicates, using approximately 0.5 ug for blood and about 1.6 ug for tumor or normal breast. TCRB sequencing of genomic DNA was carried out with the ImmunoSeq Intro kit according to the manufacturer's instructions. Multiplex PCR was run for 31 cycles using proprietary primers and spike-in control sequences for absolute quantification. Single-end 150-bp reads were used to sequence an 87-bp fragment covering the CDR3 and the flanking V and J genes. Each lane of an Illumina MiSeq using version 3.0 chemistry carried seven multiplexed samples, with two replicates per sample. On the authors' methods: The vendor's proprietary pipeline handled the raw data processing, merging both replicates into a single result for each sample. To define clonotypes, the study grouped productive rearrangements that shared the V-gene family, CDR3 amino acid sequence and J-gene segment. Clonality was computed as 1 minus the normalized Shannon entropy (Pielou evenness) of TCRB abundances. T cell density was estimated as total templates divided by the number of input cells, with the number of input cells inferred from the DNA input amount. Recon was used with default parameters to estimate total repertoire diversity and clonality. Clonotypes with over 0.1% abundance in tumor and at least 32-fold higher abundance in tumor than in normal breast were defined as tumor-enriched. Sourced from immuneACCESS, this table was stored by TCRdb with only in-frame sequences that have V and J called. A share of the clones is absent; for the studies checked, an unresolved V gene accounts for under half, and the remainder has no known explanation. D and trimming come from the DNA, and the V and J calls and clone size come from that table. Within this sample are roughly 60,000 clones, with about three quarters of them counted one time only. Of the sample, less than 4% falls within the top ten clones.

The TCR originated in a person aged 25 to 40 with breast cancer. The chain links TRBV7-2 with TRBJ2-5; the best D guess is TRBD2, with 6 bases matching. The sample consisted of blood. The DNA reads TGTGCCAGCAGGATGTGGGAGGCACGAGAGACCCAGTACTTC. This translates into CASRMWEARETQYF.